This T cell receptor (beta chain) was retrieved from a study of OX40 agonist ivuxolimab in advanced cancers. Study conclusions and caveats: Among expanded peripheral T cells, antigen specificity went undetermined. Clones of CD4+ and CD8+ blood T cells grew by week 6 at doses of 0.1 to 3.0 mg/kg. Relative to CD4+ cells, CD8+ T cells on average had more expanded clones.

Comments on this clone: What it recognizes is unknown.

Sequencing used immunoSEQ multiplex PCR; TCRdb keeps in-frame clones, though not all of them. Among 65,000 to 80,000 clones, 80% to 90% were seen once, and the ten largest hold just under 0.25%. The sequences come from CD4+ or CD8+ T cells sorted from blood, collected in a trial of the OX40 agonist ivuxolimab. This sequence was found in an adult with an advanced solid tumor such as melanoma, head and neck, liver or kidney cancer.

CDR3 loop: CASSLVVGYSNQPQHF. For the CDR3, the DNA is TGTGCCAGCAGCTTGGTTGTGGGTTATAGCAATCAGCCCCAGCATTTT. The chain employs TRBV7-8 and TRBJ1-5, with D unresolved. Germline assignment: CDR1 SGHVS and CDR2 FQNEAQ. V was shortened by 3 bases and J by 0 bases, with 12 bases between the two germline ends. This CDR3 is built from 16 residues.